The rows below give T cell receptor beta chains drawn from one sample of a study of T cell responses to AZD1222 COVID-19 vaccine. Sequencing used immunoSEQ multiplex PCR; TCRdb keeps in-frame clones, though not all of them. The top ten hold 7.7% of the sample, which has about 180,000 clones, 88% seen once. Sequences were derived from peripheral blood, sampled on day 0 of AZD1222 vaccination. The receptors derive from an adult in good health. The CDR3 runs from the conserved cysteine through the conserved F or W.

V gene: TRBV19; J gene: TRBJ1-2; CDR3 length: 14; CDR3 protein: CASSTGQGALGYTF
V gene: TRBV9; J gene: TRBJ1-2; CDR3 length: 14; CDR3 protein: CASSGTGGNYGYTF
V gene: TRBV11-2; J gene: TRBJ1-6; CDR3 length: 14; CDR3 protein: CASSFVQGVSPLHF
V gene: TRBV9; J gene: TRBJ2-3; CDR3 length: 15; CDR3 protein: CASSVVESTTDTQYF
V gene: TRBV27; J gene: TRBJ1-2; CDR3 length: 14; CDR3 protein: CASRPTGNRDGYTF
V gene: TRBV7-6; J gene: TRBJ1-1; CDR3 length: 15; CDR3 protein: CASSLGGRLNTEAFF
V gene: TRBV6-6; J gene: TRBJ2-7; CDR3 length: 14; CDR3 protein: CASTPRENSYEQYF
V gene: TRBV6-5; J gene: TRBJ1-1; CDR3 length: 13; CDR3 protein: CASSYDRVGEAFF
V gene: TRBV9; J gene: TRBJ1-4; CDR3 length: 13; CDR3 protein: CASSRTVNEKLFF
V gene: TRBV7-6; J gene: TRBJ2-3; CDR3 length: 20; CDR3 protein: CASSLRTSGPTFYLTDTQYF
V gene: TRBV7-2; J gene: TRBJ2-1; CDR3 length: 15; CDR3 protein: CASSRGVSSYNEQFF
V gene: TRBV12-3/TRBV12-4; J gene: TRBJ1-2; CDR3 length: 13; CDR3 protein: CASSLGQTYGYTF
V gene: TRBV7-2; J gene: TRBJ1-2; CDR3 length: 15; CDR3 protein: CASSPSGIVLRGYTF
V gene: TRBV5-6; J gene: TRBJ1-2; CDR3 length: 13; CDR3 protein: CASSALGFSGYTF
V gene: TRBV3-1/TRBV3-2; J gene: TRBJ2-7; CDR3 length: 15; CDR3 protein: CASSRSGQPPREQYF
V gene: TRBV6-2/TRBV6-3; J gene: TRBJ2-1; CDR3 length: 14; CDR3 protein: CASSYSGQGGEQFF
V gene: TRBV28; J gene: TRBJ1-2; CDR3 length: 11; CDR3 protein: CASRSSYGYTF
V gene: TRBV7-3; J gene: TRBJ2-5; CDR3 length: 15; CDR3 protein: CASSRNPGPLETQYF
V gene: TRBV5-5; J gene: TRBJ2-5; CDR3 length: 15; CDR3 protein: CASSSGLAGLETQYF
V gene: TRBV30; J gene: TRBJ1-2; CDR3 length: 12; CDR3 protein: CAWTGATYGYTF
V gene: TRBV19; J gene: TRBJ1-2; CDR3 length: 15; CDR3 protein: CASRTEGTRSYGYTF
V gene: TRBV6-5; J gene: TRBJ1-2; CDR3 length: 12; CDR3 protein: CASSPWVYGYTF